These 28 T cell receptor beta chains share one sample of origin, sequenced in a study of blood T cell repertoires in COVID-19. TCRdb's table, derived via immunoSEQ multiplex PCR, lists solely in-frame clones and lacks some. Of about 140,000 clones listed, approximately 87% are singletons. The specimen sequenced was peripheral blood. These receptors all come from a woman between 40 and 55 years old with acute or convalescent COVID-19.

This clone has just a few counts. CDR3 sequence: CASSGLAGGSSDTQYF. The CDR3 DNA sequence: TGTGCCAGCAGCGGACTAGCGGGAGGCTCCTCGGATACGCAGTATTTT. The chain recombines TRBV9 with TRBJ2-3, with 13 bases that match TRBD2. Germline trimming cut 3 bases from V and 6 bases from J; bases unmatched to any gene: 7. Per germline, CDR1 SGDLS and CDR2 YYNGEE. CDR3 length: 16 amino acids.

This clone was seen once. J is TRBJ2-2 and V is TRBV7-2; 9 bases are shared with TRBD2. This CDR3 comprises 15 residues. After removal of 4 bases from V and 7 bases from J, the junction contained 7 bases not matched to a gene. Germline CDR1 reads SGHTA; CDR2 reads FQGNSA. CDR3 amino acids: CASSSYSGSGGELFF. The DNA for the CDR3 is TGTGCCAGCAGCTCATATAGCGGGAGCGGCGGGGAGCTGTTTTTT.

The chain carries TRBV28 and TRBJ1-1; D is possibly TRBD1 (5 bases). The ends were cut back, 4 bases at V and 8 bases at J, with 20 bases in the middle. The CDR3 totals 15 residues. Germline CDR1 and CDR2: MDHEN and SYDVKM. The CDR3 region is CASSSPRTDKVEAFF. Written as DNA, the CDR3 is TGTGCCAGCAGTTCCCCAAGGACGGACAAGGTCGAAGCTTTCTTT.

This clone appeared once. The J gene is TRBJ1-2, the V gene TRBV19; no clear D gene. V was shortened by 6 bases and J by 2 bases, with 7 bases between the two germline ends. The CDR3 covers 12 residues. CDR1 is LNHDA, CDR2 SQIVND, per germline (reference sequence). The CDR3 sequence is CASRRGNYGYTF. CDR3 sequence (DNA): TGTGCCAGTAGGCGCGGGAACTATGGCTACACCTTC.

V is TRBV12-5 and J is TRBJ1-4; a weak D match, TRBD1 (5 bases). CDR3 length: 14 amino acids. Trimming took 3 bases from V and 5 from J, leaving 10 bases between them. The germline V gene has CDR1 LGHNT and CDR2 FRNRAP. CDR3 DNA sequence: TGTGCTAGTGGTTTCCAGGGTCTAAATGAAAAACTGTTTTTT. Its translation: CASGFQGLNEKLFF.

Note on this clone: A read error may produce the germline difference seen at one junction end. This rearrangement joins TRBV2 to TRBJ1-5; D uncertain. Germline CDR1 SNHLY, CDR2 FYNNEI. This CDR3 contains 12 residues. The CDR3 nucleotides are TGTGCCAGCAGTAGTAGCAGTCAGCCCCAGCATTTT. Residues: CASSSSSQPQHF. Filled out from reference TRBV2 and TRBJ1-5, the complete variable domain reads EPEVTQTPSHQVTQMGQEVILRCVPISNHLYFYWYRQILGQKVEFLVSFYNNEISEKSEIFDDQFSVERPDGSNFTLKIRSTKLEDSAMYFCASSSSSQPQHFGDGTRLSIL.

The chain recombines TRBV18 with TRBJ1-2; no clear D. The germline V and J ends were trimmed by 3 bases and 2 bases, with 13 bases remaining between them. The CDR3 runs 15 residues. The germline V gene has CDR1 KGHSH and CDR2 LQKENI. CDR3 protein: CASSPLRVENYGYTF. The CDR3 coding sequence is TGTGCCAGCTCACCGCTCCGGGTCGAAAACTATGGCTACACCTTC.

The chain has TRBV6-2 or TRBV6-3 and TRBJ1-2; 9 bases agree with TRBD1. The germline V gene encodes CDR1 MNHEY and CDR2 SVGEGT. This CDR3 is built from 15 residues. V lost 5 bases, J lost 7 bases, and 11 bases stayed unmatched. CDR3 coding DNA: TGTGCCAGCAGTCAAACCCTCGGGACAGGGCTTGGCTACACCTTC. This codes for CASSQTLGTGLGYTF.

J is TRBJ2-5 and V is TRBV7-9; a possible D gene is TRBD1 (5 bases). Germline loops: CDR1 SEHNR, CDR2 FQNEAQ (reference sequence). The CDR3 runs to 15 residues. Deletions cut 5 bases from V and 4 bases from J, with 17 bases between. The CDR3 loop reads CASSGEGRGRETQYF. In DNA form, the CDR3 reads TGTGCCAGCAGCGGCGAAGGAAGGGGCAGAGAGACCCAGTACTTC. The full variable domain, its missing parts supplied by reference TRBV7-9 and TRBJ2-5, is DTGVSQNPRHKITKRGQNVTFRCDPISEHNRLYWYRQTLGQGPEFLTYFQNEAQLEKSRLLSDRFSAERPKGSFSTLEIQRTEQGDSAMYLCASSGEGRGRETQYFGPGTRLLVL.

This clone occurred once. The chain recombines TRBV27 with TRBJ1-2; TRBD1 matches 8 bases. Germline trimming cut 6 bases from V and 4 bases from J; bases unmatched to any gene: 10. This CDR3 comprises 15 residues. Germline CDR1 MNHEY, CDR2 SMNVEV (reference sequence). CDR3 residues: CASSKTPGQGYGYTF. Written as DNA, the CDR3 is TGTGCCAGCAGCAAAACACCCGGACAGGGCTATGGCTACACCTTC.

This clone was found once. V gene TRBV7-9 combines with J gene TRBJ2-7; 13 bases are a match to TRBD2. V gave up 5 bases and J gave up 7 bases; unmatched junction bases: 5. CDR3 length: 14 residues. Germline assignment: CDR1 SEHNR and CDR2 FQNEAQ (reference sequence). The CDR3: CASSRTSGSGEQYF. In DNA, the CDR3 is TGTGCCAGCAGCCGGACTAGCGGGAGCGGAGAGCAGTACTTC. Full variable domain (missing parts from reference TRBV7-9 and TRBJ2-7): DTGVSQNPRHKITKRGQNVTFRCDPISEHNRLYWYRQTLGQGPEFLTYFQNEAQLEKSRLLSDRFSAERPKGSFSTLEIQRTEQGDSAMYLCASSRTSGSGEQYFGPGTRLTVT.

V gene TRBV2 combines with J gene TRBJ2-3, with unresolved D. The CDR3 is made up of 13 amino acids. Trimming left V 7 bases short and J 0 bases short, with 8 bases between. Germline CDR1 is SNHLY and CDR2 is FYNNEI. The CDR3 DNA reads as TGTGCCAGCAAGGAGAAGAGCACAGATACGCAGTATTTT. Amino acids: CASKEKSTDTQYF.

This chain joins TRBV5-5 and TRBJ1-1, with TRBD1 matching 7 bases. Germline V lookup: CDR1 SGHKS, CDR2 YYEKEE (reference sequence). V was clipped by 4 bases and J by 1 base; unmatched bases: 7. The CDR3 has 15 residues. The DNA for the CDR3 is TGTGCCAGCAGCCTGGCCGGGACAGCGAACACTGAAGCTTTCTTT. Its translation is CASSLAGTANTEAFF.

The chain uses TRBV30 and TRBJ1-1; D uncertain. The CDR3 contains 13 residues. Germline assignment: CDR1 GTSNPN and CDR2 SVGIG (reference sequence). V lost 4 bases, J lost 5 bases, and 14 bases lay in between. The CDR3: CAWNLAGSTEAFF. The CDR3 DNA reads as TGTGCCTGGAACTTGGCAGGAAGTACTGAAGCTTTCTTT.

Regarding this clone: One end of the junction does not line up with germline, which may come from a read error. The chain is built from TRBV18 and TRBJ1-1; 8 positions match TRBD1. CDR1 and CDR2 (germline): KGHSH, LQKENI. CDR3 length: 12 residues. The CDR3 loop reads CASSPTTGEAFF. In DNA, the CDR3 is TGTGCCAGCTCACCAACGACAGGGGAAGCATTCTTT.

V usage is TRBV6-1 and J usage is TRBJ1-2, with 8 bases matching TRBD1. Germline CDR1 and CDR2: MNHNS and SASEGT. Trimming cost V 3 bases and J 6 bases; bases outside gene matches: 12. This CDR3 comprises 16 residues. The CDR3 sequence is CASSEASQGAVDGYTF. DNA for the CDR3: TGTGCCAGCAGTGAGGCTTCCCAGGGGGCTGTAGATGGCTACACCTTC.

The chain uses TRBV7-3 and TRBJ1-1, with 8 bases aligning to TRBD1. There are 12 residues in the CDR3. The V segment lost 5 bases and the J segment 10 bases; nucleotides outside the gene matches: 6. Germline CDR1 is SGHTA and CDR2 is FQGTGA. CDR3 sequence: CASSPRQGRAFF. The DNA of the CDR3 is TGTGCCAGCAGCCCCCGACAGGGGAGAGCTTTCTTT. The complete variable domain, with remaining parts taken from reference TRBV7-3 and TRBJ1-1, reads GAGVSQTPSNKVTEKGKYVELRCDPISGHTALYWYRQSLGQGPEFLIYFQGTGAADDSGLPNDRFFAVRPEGSVSTLKIQRTERGDSAVYLCASSPRQGRAFFGQGTRLTVV.

The V and J genes are TRBV5-4 and TRBJ1-1, with D hard to call. This CDR3 is built from 13 residues. Germline CDR1 SGHNT, CDR2 YYREEE (reference sequence). Trimming left V 0 bases short and J 3 bases short, with 6 bases between. The CDR3: CASSLVEDTEAFF. The CDR3 region has the DNA TGTGCCAGCAGCTTGGTAGAGGACACTGAAGCTTTCTTT.

This sequence joins TRBV10-3 and TRBJ1-1, with 9 positions matching TRBD1. CDR3 length: 15 residues. Germline loops: CDR1 ENHRY, CDR2 SYGVKD. V lost 7 bases to trimming and J lost 1 base; unmatched junction nucleotides: 7. CDR3 nucleotide sequence: TGTGCCATCAAAAGGGACAGGGCGACGAACACTGAAGCTTTCTTT. This sequence encodes CAIKRDRATNTEAFF.

This sequence joins TRBV4-2 and TRBJ2-3; D not certain. The germline V gene encodes CDR1 LGHNA and CDR2 YNFKEQ. The CDR3 is 15 residues long. With 0 bases removed from V and 7 bases from J, the gap between germline ends came to 14 bases. Here the CDR3 reads CASSQDAAAAYTQYF. CDR3 coding DNA: TGTGCCAGCAGCCAAGATGCGGCTGCCGCATATACGCAGTATTTT.

Comments on this clone: Different DNA sequences within this sample yield the same CDR3. J is TRBJ2-7 and V is TRBV9, with D perhaps TRBD1 (7 bases). The CDR3 has 15 amino acids. Between the trimmed V and J ends, which lost 0 bases and 2 bases, there was a span of 12 bases. CDR1 is SGDLS, CDR2 YYNGEE, per germline. CDR3 protein: CASSVATGRTYEQYF. The CDR3 DNA follows: TGTGCCAGCAGCGTAGCGACAGGGAGGACCTACGAGCAGTACTTC.

Only one count was recorded for this clone. The junction departs from germline at one end; a sequencing error may be responsible. The gene calls are TRBV2 and TRBJ2-4, with D tentatively TRBD2 (6 bases). The CDR3 consists of 13 residues. CDR1 and CDR2 (germline): SNHLY, FYNNEI. CDR3 nucleotide sequence: TGTGCCAGCAGTGCCGGGACTGATGCCCGGGAACACTTC. Translation gives CASSAGTDAREHF.

The V gene is TRBV18, the J gene TRBJ2-1; a possible D gene is TRBD2 (5 bases). Germline CDR1 reads KGHSH; CDR2 reads LQKENI. The CDR3 spans 16 residues. V was trimmed by 3 bases and J by 6 bases, leaving 18 bases between them. The CDR3 nucleotides read TGTGCCAGCTCACCCCCGGACTCTCCATACCGCAATGAGCAGTTCTTC. Its protein product is CASSPPDSPYRNEQFF.

The chain has TRBV3-1 (or the pseudogene TRBV3-2) and TRBJ1-4; the D gene is possibly TRBD1 (5 bases). The CDR3 contains 21 residues. The V gene lost 0 bases and the J gene lost 0 bases, with 23 bases spanning the gap. Looked up from germline, CDR1 is LGHDT and CDR2 is YNNKEL (reference sequence). CDR3 region: CASSQESMAGLGKTTNEKLFF. The CDR3 bases are TGTGCCAGCAGCCAAGAATCTATGGCAGGGTTGGGAAAGACAACTAATGAAAAACTGTTTTTT.

The chain carries TRBV10-3 and TRBJ2-3; 16 bases align to TRBD2. The ends lost 6 bases at V and 5 bases at J; junction bases unmatched: 5. The CDR3 runs to 16 residues. Germline values: CDR1 ENHRY, CDR2 SYGVKD. The CDR3: CAISAGTSGREDTQYF. The CDR3 bases are TGTGCCATCAGCGCTGGGACTAGCGGGAGGGAAGATACGCAGTATTTT.

The DNA for the CDR3 is TGTGCCAGCAGTCGGGACACCTCATGGGGCACTGAAGCTTTCTTT. Amino acid sequence: CASSRDTSWGTEAFF. The V call is TRBV11-1, the J call TRBJ1-1; possible D gene TRBD1, 6 bases. The CDR3 runs to 15 residues. The V end lost 6 bases, the J end lost 4 bases, and 18 bases lay between the germline ends. Germline-derived CDR1 and CDR2 are SGHAT and FQDESV (reference sequence).

V usage is TRBV7-9 and J usage is TRBJ2-3; the D gene is possibly TRBD1 (6 bases). CDR3 size: 13 residues. CDR1 is SEHNR and CDR2 is FQNEAQ in the germline V gene (reference sequence). The V gene lost 1 base and the J gene lost 6 bases, with 8 bases spanning the gap. The CDR3 is CASSLGTGDTQYF. CDR3 sequence (DNA): TGTGCCAGCAGCTTAGGCACAGGGGATACGCAGTATTTT. Full variable domain (missing parts from reference TRBV7-9 and TRBJ2-3): DTGVSQNPRHKITKRGQNVTFRCDPISEHNRLYWYRQTLGQGPEFLTYFQNEAQLEKSRLLSDRFSAERPKGSFSTLEIQRTEQGDSAMYLCASSLGTGDTQYFGPGTRLTVL.

The chain is built from TRBV18 and TRBJ2-1, with 12 bases aligning to TRBD2. In germline, CDR1 is KGHSH, CDR2 LQKENI. The CDR3 runs to 22 residues. Unmatched junction bases numbered 16, after V lost 1 base and J lost 0 bases. The CDR3: CASSPRGTRTSGAPSSYNEQFF. In nucleotides, the CDR3 is TGTGCCAGCTCACCACGCGGTACCCGGACTAGCGGGGCTCCTAGCTCCTACAATGAGCAGTTCTTC.